This paragraph covers one T cell receptor beta chain sequence. Its antigen is not known. This sample was included in a study of T cells in Graves' hyperthyroidism and ophthalmopathy. Study-wide results and caveats: Most clonotypes expanded in thyroid above 0.001 were likewise present in blood. Model output signaled ophthalmopathy a median approximately six months ahead of onset.

V dropped 0 bases and J dropped 7 bases, with 9 bases sitting between them. CDR3 length equals 14 residues. Germline lookup yields CDR1 MNHEY and CDR2 SVGAGI. There were TCR beta CDR3 regions amplified from RNA transcripts. An initial round of RT-PCR targeting the TCR CDR3 relied on the HTBI primer set. TCRdb reanalysed the multiplex PCR reads using MiXCR and keeps one entry per CDR3 protein. The table shows about 280,000 distinct CDR3 sequences, with about 25% occurring only once. This sequence was found in a man aged 35 to 55 with Graves' hyperthyroidism that later progressed to Graves' ophthalmopathy. Material: blood. This sequence joins TRBV6-5 and TRBJ2-2; the D gene is possibly TRBD1 (6 bases). CDR3 DNA: TGTGCCAGCAGTTACTCGACAGGTGGCGGGGAGCTGTTTTTT. Its protein is CASSYSTGGGELFF.